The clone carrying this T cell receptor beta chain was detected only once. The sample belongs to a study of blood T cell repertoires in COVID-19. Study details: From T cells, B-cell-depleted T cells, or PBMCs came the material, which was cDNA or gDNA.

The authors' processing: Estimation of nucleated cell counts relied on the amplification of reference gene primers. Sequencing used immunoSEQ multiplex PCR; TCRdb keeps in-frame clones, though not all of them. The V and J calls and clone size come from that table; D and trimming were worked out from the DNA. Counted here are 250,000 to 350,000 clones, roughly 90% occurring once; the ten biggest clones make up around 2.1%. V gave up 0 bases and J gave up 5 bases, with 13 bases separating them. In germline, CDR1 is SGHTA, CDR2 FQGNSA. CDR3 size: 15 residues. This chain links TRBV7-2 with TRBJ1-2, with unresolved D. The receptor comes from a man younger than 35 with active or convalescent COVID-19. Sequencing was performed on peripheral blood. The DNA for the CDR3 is TGTGCCAGCAGCTTAGCTTTCCAAACTACATATGGCTACACCTTC. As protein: CASSLAFQTTYGYTF.